This T cell receptor (beta chain) was found in a study of cytomegalovirus exposure and HLA in healthy donors. Overall study findings and caveats: A link between a missense DCLRE1C variant and TCR beta V- and J-gene trimming emerged from a later analysis. TCR beta chains associated with HLA were, in a later analysis, more clonally expanded than equally common others.

Amplification used 60 Vbeta primers and 13 Jbeta primers. Only in-frame clones appear in the TCRdb table, and some are missing; sequencing was by immunoSEQ multiplex PCR. The sample carries tens of thousands of clones, 65% to 75% recorded once. This clone was seen just once. Its cognate antigen is unknown. The sample consisted of PBMCs. The sequence derives from a man in his forties or fifties in good health and CMV-seropositive.

The CDR3 protein is CASSLGRITDTQYF. CDR3 bases: TGTGCCAGCAGCTTAGGGAGAATCACAGATACGCAGTATTTT. The J gene is TRBJ2-3, the V gene TRBV11-2; D uncertain. V was pared by 1 base and J by 2 bases, with 7 bases between. The CDR3 has 14 residues. CDR1 and CDR2 (germline): SGHAT, FQNNGV.